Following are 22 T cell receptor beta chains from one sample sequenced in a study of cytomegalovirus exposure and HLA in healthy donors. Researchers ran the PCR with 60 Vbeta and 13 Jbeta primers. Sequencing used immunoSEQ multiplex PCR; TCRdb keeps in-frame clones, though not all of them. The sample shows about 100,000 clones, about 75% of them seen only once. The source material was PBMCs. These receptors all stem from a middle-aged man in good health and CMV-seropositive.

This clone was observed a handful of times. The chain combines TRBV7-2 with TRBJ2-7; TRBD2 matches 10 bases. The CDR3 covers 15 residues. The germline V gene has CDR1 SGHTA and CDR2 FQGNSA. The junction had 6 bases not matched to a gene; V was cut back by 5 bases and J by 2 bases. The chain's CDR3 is CASSATSGATYEQYF. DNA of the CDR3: TGTGCCAGCAGCGCCACTAGCGGGGCGACCTACGAGCAGTACTTC. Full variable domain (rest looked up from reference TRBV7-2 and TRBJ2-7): GAGVSQSPSNKVTEKGKDVELRCDPISGHTALYWYRQSLGQGLEFLIYFQGNSAPDKSGLPSDRFSAERTGGSVSTLTIQRTQQEDSAVYLCASSATSGATYEQYFGPGTRLTVT.

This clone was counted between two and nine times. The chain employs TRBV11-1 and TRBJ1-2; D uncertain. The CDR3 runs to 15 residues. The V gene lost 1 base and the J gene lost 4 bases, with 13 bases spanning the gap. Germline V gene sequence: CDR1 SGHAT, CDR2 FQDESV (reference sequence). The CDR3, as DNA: TGTGCCAGCAGCTTAGGGGGAGCCACTCCCTATGGCTACACCTTC. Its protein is CASSLGGATPYGYTF.

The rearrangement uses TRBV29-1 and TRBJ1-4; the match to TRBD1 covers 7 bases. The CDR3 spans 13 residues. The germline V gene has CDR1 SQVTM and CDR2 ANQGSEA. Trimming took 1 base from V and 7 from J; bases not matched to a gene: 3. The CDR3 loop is CSVEVQGGEKLFF. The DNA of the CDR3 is TGCAGCGTTGAAGTCCAGGGGGGTGAAAAACTGTTTTTT.

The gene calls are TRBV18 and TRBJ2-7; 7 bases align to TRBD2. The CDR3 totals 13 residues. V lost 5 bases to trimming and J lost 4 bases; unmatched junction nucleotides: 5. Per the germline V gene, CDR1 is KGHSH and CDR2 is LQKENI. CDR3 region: CASSSGTGYEQYF. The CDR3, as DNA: TGTGCCAGCTCAAGCGGGACCGGATACGAGCAGTACTTC.

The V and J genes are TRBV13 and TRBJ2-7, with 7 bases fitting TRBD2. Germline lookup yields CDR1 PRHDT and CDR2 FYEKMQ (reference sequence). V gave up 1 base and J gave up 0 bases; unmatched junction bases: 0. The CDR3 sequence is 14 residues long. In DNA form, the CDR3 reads TGTGCCAGCAGCTTAGAGCGGGGCTCCTACGAGCAGTACTTC. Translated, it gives CASSLERGSYEQYF.

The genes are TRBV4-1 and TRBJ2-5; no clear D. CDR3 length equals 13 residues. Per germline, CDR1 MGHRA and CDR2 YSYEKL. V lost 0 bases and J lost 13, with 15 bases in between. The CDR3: CASSQDLMRPLYF. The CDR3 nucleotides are TGCGCCAGCAGCCAAGACCTAATGCGTCCCCTGTACTTC.

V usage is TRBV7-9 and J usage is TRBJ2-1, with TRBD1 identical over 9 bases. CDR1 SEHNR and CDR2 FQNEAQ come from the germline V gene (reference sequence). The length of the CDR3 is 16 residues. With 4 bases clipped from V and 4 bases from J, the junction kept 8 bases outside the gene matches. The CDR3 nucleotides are TGTGCCAGCAGCTCCCCTCGGGACAGGGTTTACAATGAGCAGTTCTTC. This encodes CASSSPRDRVYNEQFF. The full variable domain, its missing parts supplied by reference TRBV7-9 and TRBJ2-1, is DTGVSQNPRHKITKRGQNVTFRCDPISEHNRLYWYRQTLGQGPEFLTYFQNEAQLEKSRLLSDRFSAERPKGSFSTLEIQRTEQGDSAMYLCASSSPRDRVYNEQFFGPGTRLTVL.

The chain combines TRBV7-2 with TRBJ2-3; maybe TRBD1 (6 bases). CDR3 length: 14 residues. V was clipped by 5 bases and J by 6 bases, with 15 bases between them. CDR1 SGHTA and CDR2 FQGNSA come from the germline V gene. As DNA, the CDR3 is TGTGCCAGCAGCCCAAATACAGGGCGGGATACGCAGTATTTT. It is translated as CASSPNTGRDTQYF.

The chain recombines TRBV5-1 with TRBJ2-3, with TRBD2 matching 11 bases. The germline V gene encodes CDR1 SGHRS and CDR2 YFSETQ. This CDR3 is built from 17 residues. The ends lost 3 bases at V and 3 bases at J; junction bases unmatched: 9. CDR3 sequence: CASSSLSGGAGTDTQYF. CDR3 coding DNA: TGCGCCAGCAGCTCACTTAGCGGGGGGGCCGGTACAGATACGCAGTATTTT.

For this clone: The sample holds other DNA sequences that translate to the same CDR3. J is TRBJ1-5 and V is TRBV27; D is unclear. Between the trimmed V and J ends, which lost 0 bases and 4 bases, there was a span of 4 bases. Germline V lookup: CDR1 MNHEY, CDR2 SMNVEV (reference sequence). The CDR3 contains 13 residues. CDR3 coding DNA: TGTGCCAGCAGTTTATCCCGGAATCAGCCCCAGCATTTT. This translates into CASSLSRNQPQHF.

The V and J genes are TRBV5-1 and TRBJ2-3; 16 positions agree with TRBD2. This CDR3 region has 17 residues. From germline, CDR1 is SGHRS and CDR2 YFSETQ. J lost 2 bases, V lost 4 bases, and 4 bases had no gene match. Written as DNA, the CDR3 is TGCGCCAGCAGCCCGGGACTAGCGGGAGGGAACACAGATACGCAGTATTTT. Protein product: CASSPGLAGGNTDTQYF.

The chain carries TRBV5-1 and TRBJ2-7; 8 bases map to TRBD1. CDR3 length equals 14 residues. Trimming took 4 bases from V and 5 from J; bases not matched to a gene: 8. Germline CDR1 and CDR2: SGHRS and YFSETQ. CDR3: CASSTSGGGNEQYF. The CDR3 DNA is TGCGCCAGCAGCACTTCAGGGGGCGGGAACGAGCAGTACTTC.

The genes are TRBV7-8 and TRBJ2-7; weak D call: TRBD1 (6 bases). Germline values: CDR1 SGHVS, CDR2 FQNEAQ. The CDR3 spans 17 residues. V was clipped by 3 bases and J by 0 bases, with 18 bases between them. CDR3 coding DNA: TGTGCCAGCAGCTTCCGGGACACGCCGACACTCTCCTACGAGCAGTACTTC. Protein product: CASSFRDTPTLSYEQYF. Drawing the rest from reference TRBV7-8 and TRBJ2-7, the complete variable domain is GAGVSQSPRYKVAKRGQDVALRCDPISGHVSLFWYQQALGQGPEFLTYFQNEAQLDKSGLPSDRFFAERPEGSVSTLKIQRTQQEDSAVYLCASSFRDTPTLSYEQYFGPGTRLTVT.

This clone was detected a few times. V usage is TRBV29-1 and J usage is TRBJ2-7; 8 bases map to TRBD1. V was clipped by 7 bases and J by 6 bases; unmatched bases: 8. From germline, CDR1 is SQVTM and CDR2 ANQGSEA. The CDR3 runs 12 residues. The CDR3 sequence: CSAGTGQGEQYF. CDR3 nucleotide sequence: TGCAGCGCCGGGACAGGCCAGGGCGAGCAGTACTTC.

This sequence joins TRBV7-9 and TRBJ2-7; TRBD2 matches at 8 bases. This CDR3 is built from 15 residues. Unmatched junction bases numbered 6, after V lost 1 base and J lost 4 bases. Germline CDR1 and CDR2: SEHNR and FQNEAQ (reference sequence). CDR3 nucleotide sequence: TGTGCCAGCAGCTTAGGGCGGGGGGAAGCATACGAGCAGTACTTC. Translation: CASSLGRGEAYEQYF. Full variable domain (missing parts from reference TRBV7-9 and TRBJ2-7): DTGVSQNPRHKITKRGQNVTFRCDPISEHNRLYWYRQTLGQGPEFLTYFQNEAQLEKSRLLSDRFSAERPKGSFSTLEIQRTEQGDSAMYLCASSLGRGEAYEQYFGPGTRLTVT.

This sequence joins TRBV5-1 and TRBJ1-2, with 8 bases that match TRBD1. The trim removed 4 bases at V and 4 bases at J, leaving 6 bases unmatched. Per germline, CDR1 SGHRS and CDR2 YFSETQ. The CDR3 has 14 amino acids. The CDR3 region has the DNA TGCGCCAGCAGCGTCGGACAGGGACTCTATGGCTACACCTTC. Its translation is CASSVGQGLYGYTF.

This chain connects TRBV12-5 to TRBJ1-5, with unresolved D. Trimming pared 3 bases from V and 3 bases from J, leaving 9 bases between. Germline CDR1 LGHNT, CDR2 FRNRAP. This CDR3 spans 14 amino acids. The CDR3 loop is CASGFAVNNQPQHF. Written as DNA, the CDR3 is TGTGCTAGTGGTTTCGCAGTGAACAATCAGCCCCAGCATTTT.

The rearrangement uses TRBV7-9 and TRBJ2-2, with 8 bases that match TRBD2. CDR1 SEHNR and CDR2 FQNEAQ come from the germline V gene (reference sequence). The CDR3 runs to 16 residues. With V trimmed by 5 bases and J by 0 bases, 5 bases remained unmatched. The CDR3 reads CASSPPLAANTGELFF. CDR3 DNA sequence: TGTGCCAGCAGCCCCCCACTAGCGGCGAACACCGGGGAGCTGTTTTTT.

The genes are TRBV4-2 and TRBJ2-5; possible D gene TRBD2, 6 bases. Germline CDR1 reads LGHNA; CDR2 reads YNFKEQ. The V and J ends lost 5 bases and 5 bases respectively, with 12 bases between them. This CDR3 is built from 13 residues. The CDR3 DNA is TGTGCCAGCAGCGCGGGGCCAGGGGAGACCCAGTACTTC. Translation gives CASSAGPGETQYF.

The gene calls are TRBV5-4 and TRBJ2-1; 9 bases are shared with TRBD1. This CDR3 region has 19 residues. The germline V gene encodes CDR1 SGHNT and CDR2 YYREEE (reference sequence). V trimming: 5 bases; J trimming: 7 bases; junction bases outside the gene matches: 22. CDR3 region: CASRPTGTGSRLARNEQFF. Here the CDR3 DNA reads TGTGCCAGCAGACCCACCGGGACAGGGAGCCGACTAGCTAGGAATGAGCAGTTCTTC. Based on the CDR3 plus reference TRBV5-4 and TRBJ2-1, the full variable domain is ETGVTQSPTHLIKTRGQQVTLRCSSQSGHNTVSWYQQALGQGPQFIFQYYREEENGRGNFPPRFSGLQFPNYSSELNVNALELDDSALYLCASRPTGTGSRLARNEQFFGPGTRLTVL.

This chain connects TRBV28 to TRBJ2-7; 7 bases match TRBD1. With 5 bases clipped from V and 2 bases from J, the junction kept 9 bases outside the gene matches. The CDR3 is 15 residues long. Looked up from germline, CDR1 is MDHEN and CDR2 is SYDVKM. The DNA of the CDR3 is TGTGCCAGCAGTACTAGGGGGCTTCCCCCCTACGAGCAGTACTTC. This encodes CASSTRGLPPYEQYF. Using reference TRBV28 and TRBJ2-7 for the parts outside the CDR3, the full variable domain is DVKVTQSSRYLVKRTGEKVFLECVQDMDHENMFWYRQDPGLGLRLIYFSYDVKMKEKGDIPEGYSVSREKKERFSLILESASTNQTSMYLCASSTRGLPPYEQYFGPGTRLTVT.

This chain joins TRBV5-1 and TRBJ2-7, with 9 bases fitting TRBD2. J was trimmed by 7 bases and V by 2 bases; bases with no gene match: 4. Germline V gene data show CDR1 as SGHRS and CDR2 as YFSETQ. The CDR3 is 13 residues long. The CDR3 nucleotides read TGCGCCAGCAGCTTTAGCGGGAGTTTGGAGCAGTACTTC. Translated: CASSFSGSLEQYF.